The rows below give T cell receptor beta chains drawn from one sample of a study of blood T cell repertoires in COVID-19. Measured with immunoSEQ multiplex PCR; TCRdb has only the in-frame clones, and not every one. Among some 170,000 clones listed, 75% to 85% were seen once. Sequenced material: PBMCs or T cells enriched from blood (not recorded which). Every receptor here comes from a man aged 40-55 years who had recovered from COVID-19. Each CDR3 is given with its conserved first and last residue. Each record gives: J gene, V gene, CDR3 protein.

j_call: TRBJ2-2
v_call: TRBV7-7
cdr3_aa: CASSPFGPAGELFF

j_call: TRBJ1-4
v_call: TRBV2
cdr3_aa: CASRGDRGPDKLFF

j_call: TRBJ2-1
v_call: TRBV7-7
cdr3_aa: CASSLGGGGVHEQFF

j_call: TRBJ1-2
v_call: TRBV6-5
cdr3_aa: CASSPALQIYGYTF

j_call: TRBJ2-5
v_call: TRBV7-8
cdr3_aa: CASSLVPGDQETQYF

j_call: TRBJ1-2
v_call: TRBV15
cdr3_aa: CATSRAETGLGGYTF

j_call: TRBJ2-5
v_call: TRBV5-1
cdr3_aa: CASSYSGTGREETQYF

j_call: TRBJ1-2
v_call: TRBV10-3
cdr3_aa: CAISESEGGYTF

j_call: TRBJ1-5
v_call: TRBV30
cdr3_aa: CAWSVEGYNQPQHF

j_call: TRBJ1-2
v_call: TRBV30
cdr3_aa: CAWSENRNYGYTF

j_call: TRBJ2-6
v_call: TRBV18
cdr3_aa: CASSGQPYSSGANVLTF

j_call: TRBJ1-1
v_call: TRBV11-3
cdr3_aa: CASSLETNTEAFF

j_call: TRBJ1-5
v_call: TRBV28
cdr3_aa: CASSLSGGGQGNQPQHF

j_call: TRBJ1-1
v_call: TRBV29-1
cdr3_aa: CSVDGPGTGKIPPGAFF

j_call: TRBJ2-5
v_call: TRBV19
cdr3_aa: CASGRSREETQYF

j_call: TRBJ1-2
v_call: TRBV11-2
cdr3_aa: CASSFGFLAGYTF

j_call: TRBJ1-1
v_call: TRBV25-1
cdr3_aa: CASSGDRGRTEAFF

j_call: TRBJ1-1
v_call: TRBV2
cdr3_aa: CASRRGLNTEAFF

j_call: TRBJ2-3
v_call: TRBV29-1
cdr3_aa: CSVDASGGLRTDTQYF

j_call: TRBJ1-2
v_call: TRBV27
cdr3_aa: CASMGGGETLWRGYTF

j_call: TRBJ2-2
v_call: TRBV5-6
cdr3_aa: CASTWEHSGGKYTGELFF

j_call: TRBJ2-1
v_call: TRBV7-6
cdr3_aa: CASSLGTSGGYNEQFF

j_call: TRBJ1-6
v_call: TRBV9
cdr3_aa: CASSPDGQGYFLLHF

j_call: TRBJ1-5
v_call: TRBV24-1
cdr3_aa: CATSDSGTGQNQPQHF

j_call: TRBJ2-2
v_call: TRBV19
cdr3_aa: CASTPGGQGTGELFF

j_call: TRBJ1-1
v_call: TRBV5-1
cdr3_aa: CASSSGQRTEAFF

j_call: TRBJ2-3
v_call: TRBV5-4
cdr3_aa: CASSFGARSTDTQYF

j_call: TRBJ1-2
v_call: TRBV27
cdr3_aa: CASSVDRTGHYGYTF